The 29 T cell receptor beta chains below were found in one sample sequenced in a study of healthy donors' naive CD4 and CD8 T cells (dated by TCRdb to the mid-2010s). The sequencer was a 454 GS FLX Titanium. A previously published linear amplification protocol was used to construct TCR libraries from 500 ng of total RNA. TCRdb ran its own pipeline on the public reads, namely fastp trimming at Q25 and MiXCR clone calling, and kept in-frame beta chains. When rows share a CDR3 protein, they turn into one entry using the most common DNA and genes. This sample has about 180,000 distinct CDR3 sequences in its table, and nearly 75% of those were observed once. The ten biggest clones cover more than 2% of the sample. The material sequenced was naive CD4+ and CD8+ T cells sorted from blood, pooled from several donors. The cell subset or site tag for this specimen amounts to: FACS-sorted naive CD4+ (CD45RO-CD45RA+) and naive CD8+ (CD45RA+CD27bright) T cells. The receptor set was obtained from a pool of human donors in good health; the sample pools cells from several healthy donors.

The genes are TRBV19 and TRBJ1-5; TRBD1 matches 7 bases. The trim removed 5 bases at V and 2 bases at J, leaving 6 bases unmatched. CDR3 size: 15 residues. In germline, CDR1 is LNHDA, CDR2 SQIVND (reference sequence). The CDR3 region is CASSQIGQGNQPQHF. The CDR3 DNA is TGTGCCAGTAGTCAGATCGGACAGGGCAATCAGCCCCAGCATTTT.

V usage is TRBV5-6 and J usage is TRBJ1-5, with D unresolved. V was trimmed by 0 bases and J by 0 bases, leaving 16 bases between them. Looked up from germline, CDR1 is SGHDT and CDR2 is YYEEEE. CDR3 length: 18 amino acids. The CDR3 spells CASSLGPERLYSNQPQHF. As DNA, the CDR3 is TGTGCCAGCAGCTTGGGTCCCGAAAGGCTCTATAGCAATCAGCCCCAGCATTTT.

The chain links TRBV18 to TRBJ2-1; 8 bases match TRBD1. The CDR3 has 14 amino acids. Germline values: CDR1 KGHSH, CDR2 LQKENI. V gave up 3 bases and J gave up 7 bases; unmatched junction bases: 5. The DNA of the CDR3 is TGTGCCAGCTCACCCAGGACAGGGTGGAATGAGCAGTTCTTC. Amino acid sequence: CASSPRTGWNEQFF.

The chain links TRBV30 to TRBJ2-7, with D maybe TRBD2 (6 bases). Between the trimmed V and J ends, which lost 0 bases and 2 bases, there was a span of 8 bases. CDR1 GTSNPN and CDR2 SVGIG come from the germline V gene (reference sequence). The CDR3 runs 13 residues. In nucleotides, the CDR3 is TGTGCCTGGAGTGTGGGGAGGACCTACGAGCAGTACTTC. Protein product: CAWSVGRTYEQYF.

V gene TRBV11-1 combines with J gene TRBJ2-5, with D unclear. The CDR3 is 15 amino acids. Per germline, CDR1 SGHAT and CDR2 FQDESV (reference sequence). V gave up 4 bases and J gave up 2 bases, with 14 bases separating them. In nucleotides, the CDR3 is TGTGCCAGCAGCTCTAGGGCGTTGGGGCAAGAGACCCAGTACTTC. It yields the protein CASSSRALGQETQYF.

The chain combines TRBV5-6 with TRBJ2-3, with TRBD2 matching 9 bases. Per the germline V gene, CDR1 is SGHDT and CDR2 is YYEEEE. V was clipped by 4 bases and J by 2 bases; unmatched bases: 5. This CDR3 contains 15 residues. The CDR3, as DNA: TGTGCCAGCAGCCCACCTAGCGGGATCACAGATACGCAGTATTTT. This encodes CASSPPSGITDTQYF.

The rearrangement joins TRBV27 to TRBJ2-1; 10 bases are shared with TRBD2. The ends lost 8 bases at V and 3 bases at J; junction bases unmatched: 4. The germline V gene has CDR1 MNHEY and CDR2 SMNVEV (reference sequence). CDR3 length equals 14 residues. CDR3 loop: CASGLAAYYNEQFF. The CDR3 DNA follows: TGTGCCAGCGGACTAGCGGCTTACTACAATGAGCAGTTCTTC.

The genes are TRBV29-1 and TRBJ2-5, with D hard to call. V lost 7 bases and J 2 bases, leaving 11 bases between the germline ends. From germline, CDR1 is SQVTM and CDR2 ANQGSEA. The CDR3 has 12 residues. The CDR3 reads CSAGSGQETQYF. CDR3 in DNA: TGCAGCGCCGGGTCCGGACAAGAGACCCAGTACTTC.

This sequence joins TRBV27 and TRBJ2-3; possibly TRBD1 for D (6 bases). Between the trimmed V and J ends, which lost 5 bases and 2 bases, there was a span of 14 bases. Germline values: CDR1 MNHEY, CDR2 SMNVEV (reference sequence). The CDR3 spans 15 residues. The CDR3 loop is CASSTRQVLTDTQYF. The CDR3 DNA reads TGTGCCAGCAGTACCCGACAGGTACTCACAGATACGCAGTATTTT.

The chain recombines TRBV19 with TRBJ1-1, with D possibly matching TRBD1 (5 bases). Trimming took 8 bases from V and 0 from J, leaving 10 bases between them. CDR1 is LNHDA, CDR2 SQIVND, per germline (reference sequence). The CDR3 consists of 13 residues. CDR3 loop: CASFDSLNTEAFF. CDR3 in DNA: TGTGCCAGTTTCGACAGTCTGAACACTGAAGCTTTCTTT.

A single count supports this clonotype. The V and J genes are TRBV19 and TRBJ1-1; 7 nucleotides match TRBD1. In germline, CDR1 is LNHDA, CDR2 SQIVND (reference sequence). With 5 bases clipped from V and 1 base from J, the junction kept 7 bases outside the gene matches. This CDR3 has 15 residues. In DNA form, the CDR3 reads TGTGCCAGTAGTGATCCGGGACAGTCGAACACTGAAGCTTTCTTT. It encodes CASSDPGQSNTEAFF. The complete variable domain, with remaining parts taken from reference TRBV19 and TRBJ1-1, reads DGGITQSPKYLFRKEGQNVTLSCEQNLNHDAMYWYRQDPGQGLRLIYYSQIVNDFQKGDIAEGYSVSREKKESFPLTVTSAQKNPTAFYLCASSDPGQSNTEAFFGQGTRLTVV.

This rearrangement joins TRBV29-1 to TRBJ2-5; D not resolved. Germline-derived CDR1 and CDR2 are SQVTM and ANQGSEA. With 6 bases removed from V and 0 bases from J, the gap between germline ends came to 8 bases. The CDR3 is 12 amino acids. CDR3: CSVGTHQETQYF. Here the CDR3 DNA reads TGCAGCGTCGGCACTCACCAAGAGACCCAGTACTTC.

V is TRBV11-2 and J is TRBJ2-3; D is unresolved. The germline CDR1 and CDR2 sequences are SGHAT and FQNNGV. CDR3 size: 11 residues. Trimming cost V 2 bases and J 12 bases, with 9 bases left between them. The CDR3 reads CASSLRWNQYF. Here the CDR3 DNA reads TGTGCCAGCAGCTTACGCTGGAACCAGTATTTT.

The gene calls are TRBV5-5 and TRBJ1-6; possibly TRBD1 for D (6 bases). CDR3 size: 14 residues. Trimming took 3 bases from V and 8 from J, leaving 12 bases between them. CDR1 is SGHKS and CDR2 is YYEKEE in the germline V gene (reference sequence). In DNA, the CDR3 is TGTGCCAGCAGCTCACAGGGTATGGATTCACCCCTCCACTTT. Translated, it gives CASSSQGMDSPLHF.

The chain joins TRBV4-3 to TRBJ1-2, with D possibly TRBD1 on 6 matching bases. V lost 5 bases to trimming and J lost 5 bases, with 12 bases between them. Germline CDR1 reads LGHNA; CDR2 reads YSLEER. The CDR3 totals 13 residues. The CDR3, as DNA: TGCGCCAGCAGCTCCGGAAGGGGGTATGGCTACACCTTC. Translating gives CASSSGRGYGYTF.

The CDR3 nucleotides are TGTGCCACCGGGTTAGCCCATGGCTCCTACAATGAGCAGTTCTTC. Its translation is CATGLAHGSYNEQFF. The chain is built from TRBV24-1 and TRBJ2-1; D gene unclear. In germline, CDR1 is KGHDR, CDR2 SFDVKD. The CDR3 runs 15 residues. The germline V and J ends were trimmed by 9 bases and 0 bases, with 14 bases remaining between them.

The chain combines TRBV5-6 with TRBJ2-5, with 7 bases matching TRBD1. The CDR3 is 16 residues long. Trimming cost V 2 bases and J 2 bases; bases outside gene matches: 9. The germline CDR1 and CDR2 sequences are SGHDT and YYEEEE. The CDR3 nucleotides read TGTGCCAGCAGCTTCTCCCTCCCGGGACAGCAAGAGACCCAGTACTTC. This sequence encodes CASSFSLPGQQETQYF.

A word on this clonotype: The junction departs from the called germline gene at one end, perhaps through a read error. V and J are TRBV7-2 and TRBJ2-3, with 11 bases matching TRBD2. Germline V lookup: CDR1 SGHTA, CDR2 FQGNSA. The CDR3 sequence is 14 residues long. The CDR3 nucleotides are TGTGCCAGCAGCCTAGCGGGAGGCACAGATATGCAGTATTTT. Encoded protein: CASSLAGGTDMQYF.

This rearrangement joins TRBV30 to TRBJ2-3; D possibly corresponds to TRBD1 (5 bases). Trimming removed 2 bases from V and 4 bases from J, with 7 bases in between. Germline CDR1 GTSNPN, CDR2 SVGIG (reference sequence). The CDR3 length is 12 residues. The DNA of the CDR3 is TGTGCCTGGAGTATAGGGGCAGATACGCAGTATTTT. Amino acid sequence: CAWSIGADTQYF. The full variable domain, with the rest looked up from reference TRBV30 and TRBJ2-3, is SQTIHQWPATLVQPVGSPLSLECTVEGTSNPNLYWYRQAAGRGLQLLFYSVGIGQISSEVPQNLSASRPQDRQFILSSKKLLLSDSGFYLCAWSIGADTQYFGPGTRLTVL.

The chain joins TRBV27 to TRBJ1-5, with a possible D match to TRBD1 (5 bases). Trimming removed 6 bases from V and 0 bases from J, with 12 bases in between. The CDR3 length is 15 residues. Germline V lookup: CDR1 MNHEY, CDR2 SMNVEV (reference sequence). CDR3 coding DNA: TGTGCCAGCAGCCCGGGACGGGGTAGCAATCAGCCCCAGCATTTT. Its protein is CASSPGRGSNQPQHF.

The CDR3 DNA is TGTGCCAGCAGTTACACGAGGGGTGCGGCTAACTATGGCTACACCTTC. Its translation is CASSYTRGAANYGYTF. The chain joins TRBV6-5 to TRBJ1-2; TRBD1 is a possible D gene (5 bases). Germline loops: CDR1 MNHEY, CDR2 SVGAGI. CDR3 size: 16 residues. The V gene lost 2 bases and the J gene lost 0 bases, with 13 bases spanning the gap.

This clonotype was detected only a few times. The V gene is TRBV5-5, the J gene TRBJ1-6; weak D call: TRBD1 (6 bases). Trimming pared 0 bases from V and 2 bases from J, leaving 9 bases between. Germline-derived CDR1 and CDR2 are SGHKS and YYEKEE (reference sequence). The CDR3 length is 16 residues. CDR3 residues: CASSLVRGAYNSPLHF. CDR3 nucleotide sequence: TGTGCCAGCAGCTTGGTCAGGGGCGCCTATAATTCACCCCTCCACTTT. Using reference TRBV5-5 and TRBJ1-6 for the parts outside the CDR3, the full variable domain is DAGVTQSPTHLIKTRGQQVTLRCSPISGHKSVSWYQQVLGQGPQFIFQYYEKEERGRGNFPDRFSARQFPNYSSELNVNALLLGDSALYLCASSLVRGAYNSPLHFGNGTRLTVT.

This chain joins TRBV27 and TRBJ2-7; possibly TRBD1 for D (5 bases). The CDR3 contains 15 residues. The germline V and J ends were trimmed by 5 bases and 9 bases, with 23 bases remaining between them. Germline CDR1 and CDR2: MNHEY and SMNVEV (reference sequence). CDR3 in DNA: TGTGCCAGCAGTCGGCTTCAGGGATTGAACGAGAGGCAGTACTTC. This sequence encodes CASSRLQGLNERQYF.

The chain recombines TRBV4-2 with TRBJ2-3, with 13 bases aligning to TRBD2. This CDR3 contains 20 residues. CDR1 LGHNA and CDR2 YNFKEQ come from the germline V gene. Losses at the gene ends were 1 base for V and 1 base for J; bases not matched to a gene: 11. This CDR3 reads CASSQGTRTSGSIGTDTQYF. The CDR3 coding sequence is TGTGCCAGCAGCCAAGGGACGAGGACTAGCGGGAGTATCGGCACAGATACGCAGTATTTT.

This clonotype was seen just once. V usage is TRBV27 and J usage is TRBJ1-5; D is uncertain. Germline V gene data show CDR1 as MNHEY and CDR2 as SMNVEV (reference sequence). The CDR3 sequence is 15 residues long. Trimming removed 0 bases from V and 3 bases from J, with 9 bases in between. The chain's CDR3 is CASSLSGIVNQPQHF. As DNA, the CDR3 is TGTGCCAGCAGTTTATCGGGGATAGTCAATCAGCCCCAGCATTTT.

The chain links TRBV5-5 to TRBJ1-4; no definite D call. The V gene's germline CDR1 is SGHKS and CDR2 YYEKEE (reference sequence). Trimming took off 5 bases at V and 7 bases at J, with 15 bases between the two ends. The CDR3 has 14 residues. CDR3 protein: CASSPLDSGEKLFF. The CDR3 DNA sequence: TGTGCCAGCAGTCCTTTGGATAGCGGTGAAAAACTGTTTTTT. Together with reference TRBV5-5 and TRBJ1-4, the CDR3 gives the full variable domain: DAGVTQSPTHLIKTRGQQVTLRCSPISGHKSVSWYQQVLGQGPQFIFQYYEKEERGRGNFPDRFSARQFPNYSSELNVNALLLGDSALYLCASSPLDSGEKLFFGSGTQLSVL.

The chain joins TRBV6-6 to TRBJ1-1; D gene uncertain. V lost 7 bases, J lost 2 bases, and 8 bases lay in between. Per the germline V gene, CDR1 is MNHNY and CDR2 is SVGAGI (reference sequence). The CDR3 sequence is 12 residues long. In DNA, the CDR3 is TGTGCCAGCATCCTAGGAAACACTGAAGCTTTCTTT. It is translated as CASILGNTEAFF.

This chain uses TRBV30 with TRBJ1-2; D call uncertain. Germline V gene sequence: CDR1 GTSNPN, CDR2 SVGIG (reference sequence). The CDR3 runs 14 residues. V shed 4 bases and J shed 3 bases, with 15 bases lying between them. The CDR3 DNA reads TGTGCCTGGACAGACCCAGGAGGTGACTATGGCTACACCTTC. The encoded protein is CAWTDPGGDYGYTF.

The J gene is TRBJ1-1, the V gene TRBV6-5; 8 nucleotides agree with TRBD1. The V and J ends lost 2 bases and 2 bases, in that order; junction bases with no gene match: 7. The CDR3 runs to 16 residues. Per germline, CDR1 MNHEY and CDR2 SVGAGI. CDR3 amino acids: CASSYPSGQGNTEAFF. CDR3 DNA sequence: TGTGCCAGCAGTTACCCTAGTGGACAGGGTAACACTGAAGCTTTCTTT.